This T cell receptor beta chain is from a study of siplizumab effects on memory and regulatory T cells. Study results and caveats: In the presence of siplizumab, alloreactive sequences traceable to unstimulated CD4+ memory cells were significantly reduced.

Turning to this clone: Its antigen is unidentified.

From germline, CDR1 is SGHNT and CDR2 YYREEE (reference sequence). CDR3 length: 16 amino acids. V lost 1 base and J lost 3; bases outside the gene matches: 6. Profiled with immunoSEQ multiplex PCR; TCRdb holds only in-frame clones, not every one. The sample lists about 100,000 clones, 85% to 95% occurring once. The source of this sequence is a human donor in good health. Sequences were obtained from non-Treg CD4+ T cells sorted from blood. This chain joins TRBV5-4 and TRBJ2-1, with 8 bases lining up with TRBD2. CDR3 nucleotide sequence: TGTGCCAGCAGCTTGACTACTAGCGGAATCTACAATGAGCAGTTCTTC. Translation gives CASSLTTSGIYNEQFF.